The 19 T cell receptor beta chains below all came from one sample that was sequenced in a study of cytomegalovirus exposure and HLA in healthy donors. Vbeta (60) and Jbeta (13) primers were used in the PCR. Clones were read by immunoSEQ multiplex PCR, and TCRdb kept only the in-frame ones, dropping some. Counted here are roughly 170,000 clones, roughly 78% occurring once; the ten biggest clones make up under 0.75%. The material sequenced was PBMCs. The receptors come from a boy younger than 18 in good health and CMV-seronegative.

This chain joins TRBV7-3 and TRBJ2-2; TRBD1 matches 10 bases. Per germline, CDR1 SGHTA and CDR2 FQGTGA. There are 15 residues in the CDR3. Germline trimming cut 5 bases from V and 3 bases from J; bases unmatched to any gene: 3. For the CDR3, the DNA is TGTGCCAGCAGCCCGACAGGGGGCTACACCGGGGAGCTGTTTTTT. As protein: CASSPTGGYTGELFF.

This clone has just one count. J is TRBJ1-3 and V is TRBV6-5, with TRBD1 matching over 7 bases. Germline CDR1 reads MNHEY; CDR2 reads SVGAGI. The junction had 7 bases not matched to a gene; V was cut back by 2 bases and J by 9 bases. The CDR3 is 14 amino acids. CDR3 protein: CASSYTGVRGTIYF. CDR3 DNA: TGTGCCAGCAGTTACACAGGGGTGCGCGGCACCATATATTTT.

The chain has TRBV4-1 and TRBJ2-1; D not resolved. The CDR3 is 11 amino acids. V was pared by 8 bases and J by 7 bases, with 9 bases between. CDR1 is MGHRA and CDR2 is YSYEKL in the germline V gene. In DNA, the CDR3 is TGCGCCAGCCAAATCCGGAATGAGCAGTTCTTC. This gives the protein CASQIRNEQFF.

V is TRBV20-1 and J is TRBJ1-2, with D unresolved. The CDR3 covers 11 residues. The germline V and J ends were trimmed by 3 bases and 5 bases, with 7 bases remaining between them. From germline, CDR1 is DFQATT and CDR2 SNEGSKA (reference sequence). CDR3 coding DNA: TGCAGTGCTAGCCCAGATTATGGCTACACCTTC. It codes for CSASPDYGYTF.

The chain couples TRBV27 to TRBJ2-4, with TRBD2 matching over 8 bases. This CDR3 has 12 residues. V lost 7 bases to trimming and J lost 7 bases; unmatched junction nucleotides: 3. The germline V gene encodes CDR1 MNHEY and CDR2 SMNVEV (reference sequence). In DNA form, the CDR3 reads TGTGCCAGCATAGGACTAGCCAACATTCAGTACTTC. This gives the protein CASIGLANIQYF.

This rearrangement joins TRBV19 to TRBJ1-2; D uncertain. Germline V gene lookup returns CDR1 LNHDA and CDR2 SQIVND (reference sequence). The CDR3 has 13 residues. Trimming stripped 5 bases from V and 11 bases from J, with 18 bases between. The CDR3 loop is CASSDRVSASYTF. CDR3 DNA sequence: TGTGCCAGTAGTGACCGGGTCTCGGCCTCTTACACCTTC.

The rearrangement joins TRBV27 to TRBJ2-7, with 8 bases fitting TRBD1. This CDR3 has 15 amino acids. J gave up 6 bases and V 4 bases, and 11 bases lay outside the gene matches. Germline V gene data show CDR1 as MNHEY and CDR2 as SMNVEV (reference sequence). The CDR3 region is CASSSYRGSMFEQYF. The CDR3 region has the DNA TGTGCCAGCAGTTCCTACAGGGGGTCGATGTTCGAGCAGTACTTC.

This CDR3 is CASSLEAGRGEQYF. DNA of the CDR3: TGTGCCAGCAGCTTAGAGGCCGGGAGAGGCGAGCAGTACTTC. The chain is built from TRBV7-2 and TRBJ2-7; a possible D gene is TRBD2 (6 bases). Germline V gene data show CDR1 as SGHTA and CDR2 as FQGNSA. This CDR3 region has 14 residues. V lost 1 base, J lost 6 bases, and 13 bases lay in between.

This clone was picked up a small number of times. The rearrangement uses TRBV4-3 and TRBJ2-3, with D tentatively TRBD1 (5 bases). V lost 0 bases, J lost 4 bases, and 11 bases lay in between. The CDR3 covers 15 residues. Germline CDR1 is LGHNA and CDR2 is YSLEER. The CDR3 is CASSQDRAVSDTQYF. CDR3 DNA: TGCGCCAGCAGCCAAGACAGGGCAGTTTCAGATACGCAGTATTTT.

The chain combines TRBV7-3 with TRBJ2-7, with 10 bases matching TRBD2. The length of the CDR3 is 15 residues. The germline gives CDR1 SGHTA, CDR2 FQGTGA. J gave up 4 bases and V 7 bases, and 10 bases lay outside the gene matches. The CDR3 DNA sequence: TGTGCCAGCACCAAACGGGCTAGCGGGAGTTACGAGCAGTACTTC. It specifies CASTKRASGSYEQYF.

This chain joins TRBV19 and TRBJ1-2, with 8 positions matching TRBD1. V lost 3 bases, J lost 2 bases, and 2 bases stayed unmatched. CDR3 size: 14 residues. Per the germline V gene, CDR1 is LNHDA and CDR2 is SQIVND (reference sequence). The CDR3 coding sequence is TGTGCCAGTAGTATGCCAGGGGGCAACTATGGCTACACCTTC. Its translation: CASSMPGGNYGYTF. Full variable domain (outside the CDR3, taken from reference TRBV19 and TRBJ1-2): DGGITQSPKYLFRKEGQNVTLSCEQNLNHDAMYWYRQDPGQGLRLIYYSQIVNDFQKGDIAEGYSVSREKKESFPLTVTSAQKNPTAFYLCASSMPGGNYGYTFGSGTRLTVV.

This clone turned up a few times. This chain uses TRBV9 with TRBJ2-1, with D perhaps matching TRBD1 (5 bases). Germline values: CDR1 SGDLS, CDR2 YYNGEE. The CDR3 length is 12 residues. The V gene lost 2 bases and the J gene lost 10 bases, with 10 bases spanning the gap. The CDR3 spells CASSVLSGEQFF. Written as DNA, the CDR3 is TGTGCCAGCAGCGTCCTGTCAGGGGAGCAGTTCTTC.

CDR3 in amino acids: CASSATLVGGFQGSPLHF. In DNA, the CDR3 is TGTGCCAGCAGCGCTACGTTGGTAGGGGGCTTCCAAGGTTCACCCCTCCACTTT. This sequence joins TRBV9 and TRBJ1-6; TRBD1 matches 7 bases. V dropped 3 bases and J dropped 9; count of bases not matched to a gene: 18. Germline V lookup: CDR1 SGDLS, CDR2 YYNGEE. The CDR3 length is 18 residues.

With respect to this clone: Within the sample, other DNA sequences also encode this same CDR3. The rearrangement links TRBV5-4 to TRBJ1-3, with a weak D call TRBD1 (6 bases). Germline CDR1 is SGHNT and CDR2 is YYREEE (reference sequence). V lost 7 bases to trimming and J lost 6 bases, with 17 bases between them. The CDR3 contains 14 residues. The CDR3 coding sequence is TGTGCCAGCCTAGTTTGGGGGGGCCCAAACACCATATATTTT. This sequence encodes CASLVWGGPNTIYF. The complete variable domain, with remaining parts taken from reference TRBV5-4 and TRBJ1-3, reads ETGVTQSPTHLIKTRGQQVTLRCSSQSGHNTVSWYQQALGQGPQFIFQYYREEENGRGNFPPRFSGLQFPNYSSELNVNALELDDSALYLCASLVWGGPNTIYFGEGSWLTVV.

The rearrangement uses TRBV19 and TRBJ1-1; 10 nucleotides line up with TRBD1. This CDR3 contains 15 residues. CDR1 and CDR2 from the germline V gene are LNHDA and SQIVND (reference sequence). V was clipped by 5 bases and J by 4 bases; unmatched bases: 7. CDR3 DNA sequence: TGTGCCAGTAGTTTTCCGGGACAGGGGCCCACTGAAGCTTTCTTT. Translated, it gives CASSFPGQGPTEAFF.

The rearrangement uses TRBV9 and TRBJ2-3, with D possibly matching TRBD2 (5 bases). CDR3 length: 16 amino acids. Germline V gene lookup returns CDR1 SGDLS and CDR2 YYNGEE. Deletions cut 4 bases from V and 4 bases from J, with 19 bases between. This CDR3 reads CASSPQAAPGADTQYF. The CDR3 nucleotides read TGTGCCAGCAGCCCCCAGGCGGCTCCCGGGGCAGATACGCAGTATTTT.

V gene TRBV25-1 combines with J gene TRBJ1-2, with D maybe TRBD1 (6 bases). Trimming cost V 6 bases and J 6 bases, with 11 bases left between them. The CDR3 loop spans 12 amino acids. Germline CDR1 reads MGHDK; CDR2 reads SYGVNS. CDR3 coding DNA: TGTGCCAGCAGACAGGGTTATGATGGCTACACCTTC. Its translation: CASRQGYDGYTF.

V gene TRBV9 combines with J gene TRBJ2-1; 14 nucleotides agree with TRBD2. Germline lookup yields CDR1 SGDLS and CDR2 YYNGEE. V lost 3 bases to trimming and J lost 6 bases; unmatched junction nucleotides: 5. This CDR3 spans 16 amino acids. The CDR3 is CASSAQTSGGANEQFF. The CDR3 DNA is TGTGCCAGCAGCGCCCAGACTAGCGGGGGGGCCAATGAGCAGTTCTTC. The full variable domain, completed using reference TRBV9 and TRBJ2-1, is DSGVTQTPKHLITATGQRVTLRCSPRSGDLSVYWYQQSLDQGLQFLIQYYNGEERAKGNILERFSAQQFPDLHSELNLSSLELGDSALYFCASSAQTSGGANEQFFGPGTRLTVL.

The chain uses TRBV5-6 and TRBJ2-1; tentatively, D is TRBD1 (6 bases). The CDR3 is 16 amino acids. Trimming removed 4 bases from V and 0 bases from J, with 14 bases in between. Germline V CDR1 and CDR2: SGHDT, YYEEEE. CDR3 DNA sequence: TGTGCCAGCAGCCCGGACAGCGGCCGCTCCTACAATGAGCAGTTCTTC. Its protein product is CASSPDSGRSYNEQFF.